Following are 28 T cell receptor beta chains from one sample sequenced in a study of blood T cell repertoires in COVID-19. Sequenced by immunoSEQ multiplex PCR; TCRdb stores in-frame clones only, minus some. The repertoire consists of roughly 200,000 clones, with under 90% occurring once and the leading ten covering approximately 18%. The sample consisted of peripheral blood. The source of these receptors is a woman older than 75 with active or convalescent COVID-19.

The chain joins TRBV5-1 to TRBJ2-7; a possible D gene is TRBD1 (6 bases). The CDR3 length is 13 residues. The V end was cut by 4 bases, the J end by 3 bases, with 11 bases between. CDR1 and CDR2 from the germline V gene are SGHRS and YFSETQ. The CDR3 region is CASSATTGYEQYF. The CDR3 bases are TGCGCCAGCAGCGCGACGACAGGCTACGAGCAGTACTTC.

The rearrangement joins TRBV7-2 to TRBJ2-3; 16 bases align to TRBD2. The CDR3 covers 19 residues. The germline V gene encodes CDR1 SGHTA and CDR2 FQGNSA. After removal of 1 base from V and 3 bases from J, the junction contained 7 bases not matched to a gene. CDR3 coding DNA: TGTGCCAGCAGCTTAGTGATGGGACTAGCGGGGGGGCAGACAGATACGCAGTATTTT. Translation: CASSLVMGLAGGQTDTQYF.

The genes are TRBV7-2 and TRBJ2-1; perhaps TRBD1 as D (6 bases). The CDR3 is 15 amino acids. Germline CDR1 reads SGHTA; CDR2 reads FQGNSA. Deletions cut 5 bases from V and 0 bases from J, with 11 bases between. Here the CDR3 DNA reads TGTGCCAGCAGCCAGGACAGAAGCTCCTACAATGAGCAGTTCTTC. Amino acid sequence: CASSQDRSSYNEQFF.

The chain employs TRBV5-4 and TRBJ1-4, with TRBD1 matching 10 bases. J gave up 8 bases and V 4 bases, and 8 bases lay outside the gene matches. CDR1 is SGHNT and CDR2 is YYREEE in the germline V gene (reference sequence). The CDR3 is made up of 15 amino acids. The CDR3 nucleotides read TGTGCCAGCAGCCCGGACAGGGGGGAAAACGAAAAACTGTTTTTT. Its translation is CASSPDRGENEKLFF.

J is TRBJ1-4 and V is TRBV5-8; unclear D gene. V shed 0 bases and J shed 5 bases, with 14 bases lying between them. Germline values: CDR1 SGHTS, CDR2 YDEGEE. The length of the CDR3 is 16 residues. The CDR3 sequence: CASSLAIGEVNEKLFF. CDR3 nucleotide sequence: TGTGCCAGCAGCTTGGCAATCGGGGAGGTGAATGAAAAACTGTTTTTT. Drawing the rest from reference TRBV5-8 and TRBJ1-4, the complete variable domain is EAGVTQSPTHLIKTRGQQATLRCSPISGHTSVYWYQQALGLGLQFLLWYDEGEERNRGNFPPRFSGRQFPNYSSELNVNALELEDSALYLCASSLAIGEVNEKLFFGSGTQLSVL.

As for this clone: An end of the junction differs from the germline gene, which may be a read error. The chain links TRBV4-2 to TRBJ1-5, with D tentatively TRBD1 (5 bases). There are 15 residues in the CDR3. Germline V gives CDR1 LGHNA, CDR2 YNFKEQ. CDR3 amino acids: CASSQDGGENRPQHF. The CDR3 nucleotides are TGTGCCAGCAGCCAAGACGGGGGGGAAAATCGGCCCCAGCATTTT.

The chain has TRBV27 and TRBJ2-7; D is possibly TRBD2 (6 bases). Trimming left V 0 bases short and J 9 bases short, with 15 bases between. CDR1 is MNHEY and CDR2 is SMNVEV in the germline V gene (reference sequence). The CDR3 covers 14 residues. CDR3 in amino acids: CASSLSGLAYRQYF. The CDR3 region has the DNA TGTGCCAGCAGTTTATCGGGACTTGCCTATAGGCAGTACTTC.

The chain joins TRBV18 to TRBJ2-2; TRBD1 might be the D (6 bases). CDR1 and CDR2 from the germline V gene are KGHSH and LQKENI. The ends were cut back, 2 bases at V and 7 bases at J, with 14 bases in the middle. This CDR3 has 15 residues. The CDR3 spells CASSPFTGYSGELFF. The CDR3 DNA follows: TGTGCCAGCTCACCATTCACAGGGTACAGCGGGGAGCTGTTTTTT.

The J gene is TRBJ2-7, the V gene TRBV4-3; tentatively, D is TRBD1 (5 bases). The CDR3 is 15 amino acids. From germline, CDR1 is LGHNA and CDR2 YSLEER. Trimming removed 0 bases at V and 4 bases at J, with 13 bases between. CDR3: CASSQDPTGIYEQYF. The DNA for the CDR3 is TGCGCCAGCAGCCAAGATCCTACAGGCATATACGAGCAGTACTTC.

J is TRBJ2-1 and V is TRBV6-4, with 9 bases lining up with TRBD2. Germline V gene lookup returns CDR1 MRHNA and CDR2 SNTAGT. This CDR3 spans 16 amino acids. V was pared by 1 base and J by 9 bases, with 10 bases of the junction left unmatched. The CDR3 region has the DNA TGTGCCAGCAGTGACTGGGCGGGAGGGCCGATTTCTGAGCAGTTCTTC. This codes for CASSDWAGGPISEQFF.

The rearrangement joins TRBV18 to TRBJ1-2; TRBD1 matches 8 bases. The V gene end was trimmed by 5 bases and the J gene end by 6 bases; junction bases not matched to a gene: 11. The CDR3 loop spans 15 amino acids. Germline CDR1 is KGHSH and CDR2 is LQKENI. CDR3 residues: CASSSSRGQGDGYTF. In DNA, the CDR3 is TGTGCCAGCTCATCATCCCGAGGACAGGGCGATGGCTACACCTTC.

The chain combines TRBV10-3 with TRBJ1-2; perhaps TRBD1 as D (6 bases). Trimming took 6 bases from V and 5 from J, leaving 22 bases between them. Germline V lookup: CDR1 ENHRY, CDR2 SYGVKD. CDR3 length equals 16 residues. CDR3 in amino acids: CAISGGPGEGTYGYTF. Here the CDR3 DNA reads TGTGCCATCAGCGGTGGGCCAGGGGAGGGGACTTATGGCTACACCTTC.

This rearrangement joins TRBV7-3 to TRBJ1-5; 7 positions match TRBD1. The CDR3 totals 16 residues. Germline loops: CDR1 SGHTA, CDR2 FQGTGA. V lost 2 bases to trimming and J lost 3 bases; unmatched junction nucleotides: 7. In nucleotides, the CDR3 is TGTGCCAGCAGCTTACCAGCACAGGGGTTCAATCAGCCCCAGCATTTT. It yields the protein CASSLPAQGFNQPQHF. The entire variable domain, with the rest obtained from reference TRBV7-3 and TRBJ1-5, is as follows: GAGVSQTPSNKVTEKGKYVELRCDPISGHTALYWYRQSLGQGPEFLIYFQGTGAADDSGLPNDRFFAVRPEGSVSTLKIQRTERGDSAVYLCASSLPAQGFNQPQHFGDGTRLSIL.

The J gene is TRBJ1-1, the V gene TRBV25-1; 7 bases agree with TRBD1. There are 14 residues in the CDR3. J gave up 0 bases and V 6 bases, and 4 bases lay outside the gene matches. CDR1 is MGHDK, CDR2 SYGVNS, per germline. Here the CDR3 reads CASSRGQMNTEAFF. CDR3 DNA: TGTGCCAGCAGCCGGGGACAGATGAACACTGAAGCTTTCTTT.

This clone came up once. The chain couples TRBV27 to TRBJ1-1; the D gene is possibly TRBD1 (5 bases). The V gene's germline CDR1 is MNHEY and CDR2 SMNVEV (reference sequence). V was clipped by 0 bases and J by 5 bases, with 13 bases between them. The CDR3 length is 15 residues. CDR3 amino acids: CASSLSAGYWTEAFF. The CDR3 coding sequence is TGTGCCAGCAGTTTATCGGCAGGGTATTGGACTGAAGCTTTCTTT.

V gene TRBV29-1 combines with J gene TRBJ2-7; 8 nucleotides line up with TRBD1. This CDR3 is 13 amino acids long. The germline CDR1 and CDR2 sequences are SQVTM and ANQGSEA. Trimming removed 6 bases from V and 2 bases from J; junction bases left unmatched: 6. The CDR3 DNA sequence: TGCAGCGTGAGCGGACAGGGCCCCTACGAGCAGTACTTC. This encodes CSVSGQGPYEQYF.

This clone turned up a few times. This sequence joins TRBV4-2 and TRBJ2-5, with 15 positions matching TRBD2. Trimming cost V 1 base and J 5 bases; bases outside gene matches: 8. Germline assignment: CDR1 LGHNA and CDR2 YNFKEQ. CDR3 length: 18 amino acids. The CDR3 sequence: CASSQARTSGGDAETQYF. The CDR3 nucleotides are TGTGCCAGCAGCCAAGCGAGGACTAGCGGGGGGGATGCGGAGACCCAGTACTTC.

The chain employs TRBV6-5 and TRBJ1-2, with D maybe TRBD1 (6 bases). Trimming left V 2 bases short and J 7 bases short, with 14 bases between. CDR1 and CDR2 (germline): MNHEY, SVGAGI. This CDR3 has 14 residues. The CDR3 DNA sequence: TGTGCCAGCAGTTACGGGGGCGCCTTCGGTGGCTACACCTTC. Translation: CASSYGGAFGGYTF.

This chain links TRBV18 with TRBJ2-7; TRBD1 agrees at 8 bases. With V trimmed by 2 bases and J by 6 bases, 12 bases remained unmatched. This CDR3 contains 16 residues. The germline V gene encodes CDR1 KGHSH and CDR2 LQKENI. The CDR3 bases are TGTGCCAGCTCACCAGCCCCCGGAGGGGGACAGGTCGAGCAGTACTTC. Translation gives CASSPAPGGGQVEQYF.

This chain links TRBV5-1 with TRBJ1-1, with TRBD1 identical over 9 bases. Per germline, CDR1 SGHRS and CDR2 YFSETQ. The CDR3 consists of 15 residues. Trimming at V came to 4 bases and at J to 0 bases, leaving 4 bases not matched to a gene. CDR3 in amino acids: CASSGTGRMNTEAFF. In DNA, the CDR3 is TGCGCCAGCAGCGGGACAGGGCGCATGAACACTGAAGCTTTCTTT.

This clone has only a few counts. This chain connects TRBV4-2 to TRBJ2-4; 9 positions match TRBD1. Germline trimming cut 2 bases from V and 6 bases from J; bases unmatched to any gene: 11. This CDR3 is 17 amino acids long. Looked up from germline, CDR1 is LGHNA and CDR2 is YNFKEQ. CDR3 amino acids: CASSQPQGAIDRNIQYF. The DNA for the CDR3 is TGTGCCAGCAGCCAACCACAGGGGGCGATAGATAGAAACATTCAGTACTTC.

The CDR3 region is CSVGGAAYEQYF. DNA of the CDR3: TGCAGCGTGGGTGGGGCGGCCTACGAGCAGTACTTC. The chain is built from TRBV29-1 and TRBJ2-7; D may be TRBD1 (5 bases). V was trimmed by 6 bases and J by 2 bases, leaving 11 bases between them. The germline gives CDR1 SQVTM, CDR2 ANQGSEA. This CDR3 has 12 amino acids.

The CDR3 nucleotides read TGTGCCAGCAGGGGGGGCGGGAGGAGCAACTACGAGCAGTACTTC. Its translation is CASRGGGRSNYEQYF. The chain joins TRBV7-2 to TRBJ2-7; 8 nucleotides align to TRBD2. J was trimmed by 3 bases and V by 6 bases; bases with no gene match: 10. The germline V gene encodes CDR1 SGHTA and CDR2 FQGNSA. The CDR3 totals 15 residues.

V usage is TRBV12-3 or TRBV12-4 and J usage is TRBJ2-5; 12 bases agree with TRBD2. CDR3 length: 13 amino acids. V shed 7 bases and J 7 bases; nucleotides not matched to a gene: 4. For the CDR3, the DNA is TGTGCCAGCACCCCTAGCGGGGGGGGGACCCAGTACTTC. Translated, it gives CASTPSGGGTQYF.

The J gene is TRBJ2-7, the V gene TRBV29-1, with D possibly matching TRBD1 (8 bases). Germline-derived CDR1 and CDR2 are SQVTM and ANQGSEA. The CDR3 consists of 14 residues. V shed 7 bases and J shed 1 base, with 17 bases lying between them. This CDR3 is CSALTGGGSYEQYF. CDR3 DNA: TGCAGCGCCCTAACAGGGGGGGGTTCCTACGAGCAGTACTTC.

The chain is built from TRBV28 and TRBJ1-2; 9 nucleotides agree with TRBD1. V was clipped by 5 bases and J by 0 bases; unmatched bases: 10. The CDR3 runs to 17 residues. Germline-derived CDR1 and CDR2 are MDHEN and SYDVKM. The CDR3 region has the DNA TGTGCCAGCAGTATGCCCGGACAGGGGAGAGCTAACTATGGCTACACCTTC. As protein: CASSMPGQGRANYGYTF.

The chain recombines TRBV6-5 with TRBJ2-2; D ambiguous. Deletions cut 7 bases from V and 0 bases from J, with 9 bases between. Per germline, CDR1 MNHEY and CDR2 SVGAGI. The CDR3 has 14 residues. The CDR3 region has the DNA TGTGCCAGCACCCCCATCACGAACACCGGGGAGCTGTTTTTT. It codes for CASTPITNTGELFF.

CDR3 protein: CASSVDTMEGFRVRPYGYTF. The CDR3, as DNA: TGTGCCAGCAGCGTAGACACCATGGAGGGGTTTAGGGTTCGCCCCTATGGCTACACCTTC. The rearrangement uses TRBV9 and TRBJ1-2; D might be TRBD1 (5 bases). The CDR3 runs to 20 residues. Trimming took off 0 bases at V and 4 bases at J, with 28 bases between the two ends. Germline CDR1 SGDLS, CDR2 YYNGEE.